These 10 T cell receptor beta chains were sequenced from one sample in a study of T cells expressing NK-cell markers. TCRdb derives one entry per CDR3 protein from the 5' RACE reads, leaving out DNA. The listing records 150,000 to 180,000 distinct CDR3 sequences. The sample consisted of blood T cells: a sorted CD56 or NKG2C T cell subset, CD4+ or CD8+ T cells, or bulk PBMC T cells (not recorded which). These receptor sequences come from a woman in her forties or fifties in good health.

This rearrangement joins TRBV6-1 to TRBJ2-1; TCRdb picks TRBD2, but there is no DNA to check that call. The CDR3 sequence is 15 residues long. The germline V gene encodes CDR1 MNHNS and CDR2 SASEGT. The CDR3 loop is CASSMLAGGNNEQFF.

The CDR3 is CASTLRESNYGYTF. The chain couples TRBV12-3 or TRBV12-4 to TRBJ1-2. The CDR3 has 14 amino acids.

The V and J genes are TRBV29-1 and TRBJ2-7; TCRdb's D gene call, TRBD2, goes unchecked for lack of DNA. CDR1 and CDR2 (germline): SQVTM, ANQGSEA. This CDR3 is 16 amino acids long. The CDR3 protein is CSVEVSSGPERHEQYF.

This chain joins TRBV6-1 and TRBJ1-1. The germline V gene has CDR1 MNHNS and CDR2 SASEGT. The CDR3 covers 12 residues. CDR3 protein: CASSDADPSAFF.

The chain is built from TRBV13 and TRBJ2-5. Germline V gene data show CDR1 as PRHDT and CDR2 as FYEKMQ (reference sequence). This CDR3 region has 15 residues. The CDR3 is CASSPRRRSQETQYF.

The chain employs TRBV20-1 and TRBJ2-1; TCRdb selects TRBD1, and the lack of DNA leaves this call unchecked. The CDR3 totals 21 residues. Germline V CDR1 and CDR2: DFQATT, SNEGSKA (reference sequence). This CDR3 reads CSARPYQGIGSGTGRANEQFF.

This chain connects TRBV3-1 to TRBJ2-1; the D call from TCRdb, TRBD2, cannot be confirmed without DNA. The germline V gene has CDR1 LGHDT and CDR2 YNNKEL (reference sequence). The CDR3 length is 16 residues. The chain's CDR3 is CASSHLAGKRYNEQFF.

CDR3 protein: CASTPIQGSSNEQFF. V is TRBV4-1 and J is TRBJ2-1; TCRdb names TRBD1, which stays unverified in the absence of DNA. Germline V gene lookup returns CDR1 MGHRA and CDR2 YSYEKL. There are 15 residues in the CDR3.

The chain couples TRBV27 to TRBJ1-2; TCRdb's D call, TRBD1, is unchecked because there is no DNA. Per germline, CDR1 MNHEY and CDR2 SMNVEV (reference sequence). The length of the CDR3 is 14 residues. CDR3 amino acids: CASSLGGQGNGYTF.

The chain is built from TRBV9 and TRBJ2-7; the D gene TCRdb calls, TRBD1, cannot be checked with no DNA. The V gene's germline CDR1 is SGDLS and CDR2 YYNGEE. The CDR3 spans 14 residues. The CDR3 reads CASSPRDRVHEQYF.